This TCR beta chain came from a study of OX40 agonist ivuxolimab in advanced cancers. Study-level background: Patients were treated with intravenous ivuxolimab, dosed at 0.01 to 10 mg/kg and infused every 2 weeks. The group had a mean age of around 60 years, ranged from about 20 to 79, and was 80% to 90% male. Regarding the study as a whole: Low normalized T-cell clonal expansion also characterized some of the nonresponders.

Germline loops: CDR1 SSHAT, CDR2 FNYEAQ (reference sequence). This CDR3 is built from 14 residues. Patients who had autoimmune disease history or got systemic immunosuppression were left out. In regard to this clone: The antigen is not known. A junction boundary mismatches the germline segment, possibly from a read error.

Assay used: immunoSEQ multiplex PCR; TCRdb lists only in-frame clones, some missing. Here the sample spans 56,000 or so clones, nearly 85% being singletons. The chain links TRBV7-7 to TRBJ2-1; the D gene is possibly TRBD2 (5 bases). This receptor was obtained from an adult with an advanced solid tumor such as melanoma, head and neck, liver or kidney cancer. This specimen consisted of CD4+ or CD8+ T cells sorted from blood, obtained in a trial of the OX40 agonist ivuxolimab. The DNA for the CDR3 is TGTGCTAGCAGCTTAGCGTCATCCGACAATGAGCAGTTCTTC. As protein: CASSLASSDNEQFF.